The 5 T cell receptor beta chains below were found in one sample sequenced in a study of early T cells in non-severe SARS-CoV-2 infection. One entry per CDR3 protein results from TCRdb running MiXCR on the 5' RACE reads. The sample contains roughly 70,000 distinct CDR3 sequences, roughly an eighth of which appear only once. The sample taken for sequencing was whole blood. The receptors shown here come from an adult who was a healthcare worker with PCR-confirmed SARS-CoV-2 infection or an uninfected control (not recorded which).

The rearrangement uses TRBV12-3 or TRBV12-4 and TRBJ2-1; D call uncertain. V gave up 4 bases and J gave up 8 bases, with 9 bases separating them. The CDR3 spans 12 residues. CDR3 loop: CASSSPPYEQFF. Here the CDR3 DNA reads TGTGCCAGCAGTTCCCCCCCCTATGAGCAGTTCTTC.

This clonotype was counted many times. Here the CDR3 reads CSVETGDEQYF. The CDR3 DNA sequence: TGCAGCGTTGAGACAGGGGATGAGCAGTACTTC. The V gene is TRBV29-1, the J gene TRBJ2-7; TRBD1 aligns across 8 bases. Trimming at V came to 3 bases and at J to 7 bases, leaving 2 bases not matched to a gene. Per germline, CDR1 SQVTM and CDR2 ANQGSEA. This CDR3 region has 11 residues.

In this sample, this clonotype turned up many times. The chain carries TRBV14 and TRBJ2-3, with D perhaps matching TRBD1 or TRBD2 (5 bases each). The CDR3 has 18 residues. V lost 4 bases and J lost 4, with 24 bases in between. Per germline, CDR1 SGHDN and CDR2 FVKESK. This CDR3 reads CASSRLAPGRIGADTQYF. The CDR3 DNA reads TGTGCCAGCAGCCGATTAGCACCGGGACGCATCGGCGCAGATACGCAGTATTTT.

The chain has TRBV7-7 and TRBJ2-3; D ambiguous. V lost 1 base, J lost 4 bases, and 9 bases lay in between. Germline values: CDR1 SSHAT, CDR2 FNYEAQ (reference sequence). The CDR3 runs 14 residues. The DNA of the CDR3 is TGTGCCAGCAGCTTAGGCAGGTCCCCAGATACGCAGTATTTT. Translating gives CASSLGRSPDTQYF. The variable domain in full, completed from reference TRBV7-7 and TRBJ2-3, reads GAGVSQSPRYKVTKRGQDVTLRCDPISSHATLYWYQQALGQGPEFLTYFNYEAQPDKSGLPSDRFSAERPEGSISTLTIQRTEQRDSAMYRCASSLGRSPDTQYFGPGTRLTVL.

This clonotype was counted a few times. The chain links TRBV5-6 to TRBJ2-1; maybe TRBD2 (6 bases). The V end was cut by 4 bases, the J end by 5 bases, with 16 bases between. This CDR3 comprises 15 residues. The germline V gene encodes CDR1 SGHDT and CDR2 YYEEEE. The CDR3 loop reads CASSHGTRAHNEQFF. For the CDR3, the DNA is TGTGCCAGCAGCCACGGGACTCGGGCGCACAATGAGCAGTTCTTC.